The 26 T cell receptor beta chains given below trace back to one sample, sequenced in a study of cytomegalovirus exposure and HLA in healthy donors. Vbeta (60) and Jbeta (13) primers were used in the PCR. Sequencing was performed with immunoSEQ multiplex PCR; in TCRdb, only in-frame clones are kept and a portion is missing. This table holds some 98,000 clones, around 67% found once. The sequenced material came from PBMCs. The receptors come from a man over 45 in good health and CMV-seronegative.

In its sample, this clone was seen once. The chain uses TRBV10-3 and TRBJ1-1; TRBD1 aligns across 10 bases. Germline V CDR1 and CDR2: ENHRY, SYGVKD. Trimming removed 6 bases from V and 3 bases from J; junction bases left unmatched: 1. The CDR3 loop spans 13 amino acids. The CDR3 reads CAISGTGDTEAFF. The CDR3 DNA follows: TGTGCCATCAGCGGGACAGGGGACACTGAAGCTTTCTTT.

The rearrangement joins TRBV11-2 to TRBJ1-2; 8 nucleotides match TRBD1. Trimming removed 3 bases from V and 8 bases from J; junction bases left unmatched: 8. CDR1 and CDR2 (germline): SGHAT, FQNNGV. The CDR3 contains 14 residues. The CDR3 DNA reads as TGTGCCAGCAGCTTCCCAGGACAGGGCGAGGGCTACACCTTC. Its translation is CASSFPGQGEGYTF.

The chain links TRBV7-9 to TRBJ2-1, with D perhaps matching TRBD2 (6 bases). This CDR3 comprises 16 residues. V dropped 1 base and J dropped 4 bases, with 14 bases sitting between them. Germline V gene sequence: CDR1 SEHNR, CDR2 FQNEAQ (reference sequence). The CDR3 sequence: CASSLVRDLGYNEQFF. CDR3 coding DNA: TGTGCCAGCAGCTTAGTGCGGGACTTAGGATACAATGAGCAGTTCTTC.

Here the CDR3 reads CASSLLFSHEQFF. In nucleotides, the CDR3 is TGTGCCAGCAGTTTGCTATTCTCCCATGAGCAGTTCTTC. J is TRBJ2-1 and V is TRBV28; no clear D gene. The CDR3 covers 13 residues. V lost 3 bases to trimming and J lost 8 bases, with 11 bases between them. The germline V gene encodes CDR1 MDHEN and CDR2 SYDVKM.

V usage is TRBV4-2 and J usage is TRBJ2-2, with 7 bases lining up with TRBD2. V was clipped by 5 bases and J by 0 bases; unmatched bases: 6. The CDR3 length is 16 residues. Germline lookup yields CDR1 LGHNA and CDR2 YNFKEQ. CDR3 residues: CASSYRTSTNTGELFF. The CDR3 nucleotides are TGTGCCAGCAGCTATCGGACTAGTACGAACACCGGGGAGCTGTTTTTT.

The chain carries TRBV19 and TRBJ2-1; 8 nucleotides agree with TRBD2. From germline, CDR1 is LNHDA and CDR2 SQIVND (reference sequence). With V trimmed by 6 bases and J by 1 base, 8 bases remained unmatched. This CDR3 has 16 amino acids. CDR3 region: CASRPLAAQSYNEQFF. CDR3 nucleotide sequence: TGTGCCAGTAGACCACTAGCGGCCCAATCCTACAATGAGCAGTTCTTC.

This sequence joins TRBV4-3 and TRBJ2-2, with 7 bases that match TRBD2. The germline CDR1 and CDR2 sequences are LGHNA and YSLEER. The CDR3 loop spans 17 amino acids. Germline trimming cut 1 base from V and 1 base from J; bases unmatched to any gene: 6. The chain's CDR3 is CASSQVGLAVNTGELFF. The CDR3, as DNA: TGCGCCAGCAGCCAAGTTGGGCTAGCGGTGAACACCGGGGAGCTGTTTTTT.

This sequence joins TRBV4-3 and TRBJ2-3, with a possible D match to TRBD1 (6 bases). Germline CDR1 reads LGHNA; CDR2 reads YSLEER. Trimming stripped 4 bases from V and 3 bases from J, with 23 bases between. This CDR3 comprises 18 residues. The CDR3 here is CASSRRLVGSGETDTQYF. The CDR3 DNA is TGCGCCAGCAGCCGCAGACTGGTAGGGTCAGGGGAAACAGATACGCAGTATTTT.

The rearrangement joins TRBV25-1 to TRBJ1-2; D is undetermined. From germline, CDR1 is MGHDK and CDR2 SYGVNS. The V and J ends lost 3 bases and 6 bases respectively, with 11 bases between them. The CDR3 loop spans 13 amino acids. The CDR3 DNA sequence: TGTGCCAGCAGTGAGCTTACCCGCGATGGCTACACCTTC. Protein product: CASSELTRDGYTF.

The chain has TRBV15 and TRBJ1-5, with 10 bases identical to TRBD1. V was pared by 4 bases and J by 5 bases, with 2 bases of the junction left unmatched. Germline lookup yields CDR1 LNHNV and CDR2 YYDKDF (reference sequence). This CDR3 contains 14 residues. As DNA, the CDR3 is TGTGCCACCAGCACGGACAGGGGGTATCAGCCCCAGCATTTT. Protein: CATSTDRGYQPQHF.

The V gene is TRBV28, the J gene TRBJ2-2, with a weak D call TRBD1 (6 bases). The CDR3 totals 14 residues. Germline CDR1 MDHEN, CDR2 SYDVKM. V shed 4 bases and J shed 7 bases, with 13 bases lying between them. This CDR3 reads CASSSAGEGGELFF. The CDR3, as DNA: TGTGCCAGCAGTTCCGCAGGGGAAGGCGGGGAGCTGTTTTTT.

The chain couples TRBV19 to TRBJ1-1, with 8 positions matching TRBD1. The CDR3 sequence is 14 residues long. V was clipped by 6 bases and J by 3 bases; unmatched bases: 6. Per germline, CDR1 LNHDA and CDR2 SQIVND (reference sequence). The CDR3 nucleotides read TGTGCCAGTAGCTTACAGGGGGGATACACTGAAGCTTTCTTT. As protein: CASSLQGGYTEAFF.

This clone was observed a few times. V is TRBV28 and J is TRBJ1-4; 8 nucleotides line up with TRBD1. CDR1 MDHEN and CDR2 SYDVKM come from the germline V gene. The V gene end was trimmed by 8 bases and the J gene end by 3 bases; junction bases not matched to a gene: 8. The CDR3 runs 15 residues. As DNA, the CDR3 is TGTGCCAGCGGAACCCGGACAGGGTCTAATGAAAAACTGTTTTTT. Its translation is CASGTRTGSNEKLFF.

The V call is TRBV5-4, the J call TRBJ2-3; D is uncertain. Trimming removed 4 bases at V and 0 bases at J, with 6 bases between. CDR1 is SGHNT and CDR2 is YYREEE in the germline V gene (reference sequence). The CDR3 contains 13 residues. The CDR3, as DNA: TGTGCCAGCAGCACTACTAGCACAGATACGCAGTATTTT. This codes for CASSTTSTDTQYF.

The genes are TRBV9 and TRBJ2-7; D ambiguous. V was cut by 0 bases and J by 3 bases, with 7 bases left in between. Germline V gene data show CDR1 as SGDLS and CDR2 as YYNGEE. This CDR3 spans 13 amino acids. CDR3 in DNA: TGTGCCAGCAGCGTAGGTGTCGGCTACGAGCAGTACTTC. Its translation: CASSVGVGYEQYF.

A few counts support this clone. V is TRBV18 and J is TRBJ2-2; 10 positions match TRBD1. Losses at the gene ends were 3 bases for V and 5 bases for J; bases not matched to a gene: 6. Germline CDR1 KGHSH, CDR2 LQKENI. This CDR3 region has 16 residues. In nucleotides, the CDR3 is TGTGCCAGCTCACCTAAGACAGGGGGCGGAACCGGGGAGCTGTTTTTT. Amino acid sequence: CASSPKTGGGTGELFF.

This clone was recorded only once. The chain carries TRBV28 and TRBJ1-1; D gene ambiguous. The germline V and J ends were trimmed by 0 bases and 6 bases, with 14 bases remaining between them. Germline V gives CDR1 MDHEN, CDR2 SYDVKM. The CDR3 contains 15 residues. The CDR3 is CASSLWSLGPSEAFF. Here the CDR3 DNA reads TGTGCCAGCAGTTTATGGAGCCTTGGGCCCTCTGAAGCTTTCTTT.

The V call is TRBV28, the J call TRBJ1-1; 8 bases agree with TRBD1. The germline CDR1 and CDR2 sequences are MDHEN and SYDVKM. After removal of 2 bases from V and 1 base from J, the junction contained 6 bases not matched to a gene. CDR3 length: 16 residues. The chain's CDR3 is CASSLLTGGWNTEAFF. The CDR3 nucleotides read TGTGCCAGCAGTTTACTAACAGGGGGATGGAACACTGAAGCTTTCTTT.

This clone was seen more than once but under ten times. V gene TRBV29-1 combines with J gene TRBJ1-1; possible D gene TRBD1, 5 bases. Deletions cut 4 bases from V and 0 bases from J, with 15 bases between. CDR3 length: 15 amino acids. CDR1 SQVTM and CDR2 ANQGSEA come from the germline V gene. CDR3 amino acids: CSVAGRSGMNTEAFF. The CDR3 DNA reads TGCAGCGTTGCCGGGAGATCAGGGATGAACACTGAAGCTTTCTTT.

This clone appeared a few times. This chain links TRBV28 with TRBJ2-5, with 8 bases matching TRBD2. The J segment lost 4 bases and the V segment lost 7 bases, leaving 14 bases of the junction unmatched. The CDR3 extends over 16 amino acids. CDR1 and CDR2 from the germline V gene are MDHEN and SYDVKM. The CDR3 region is CASTSPTSAGVETQYF. CDR3 nucleotide sequence: TGTGCCAGCACCTCTCCGACCTCAGCGGGAGTAGAGACCCAGTACTTC.

The chain recombines TRBV6-5 with TRBJ1-6; possible D gene TRBD1, 6 bases. CDR3 length: 15 residues. Germline CDR1 and CDR2: MNHEY and SVGAGI. The V end was cut by 4 bases, the J end by 2 bases, with 9 bases between. CDR3 DNA: TGTGCCAGCAGTTCCAAGGGGGCCTATAATTCACCCCTCCACTTT. Translated: CASSSKGAYNSPLHF.

The V gene is TRBV11-1, the J gene TRBJ2-5; 7 bases map to TRBD2. The ends lost 1 base at V and 0 bases at J; junction bases unmatched: 5. CDR3 length: 16 residues. CDR1 SGHAT and CDR2 FQDESV come from the germline V gene (reference sequence). The CDR3 sequence: CASSLGLAAYQETQYF. The CDR3, as DNA: TGTGCCAGCAGCTTAGGACTAGCTGCGTACCAAGAGACCCAGTACTTC.

This chain links TRBV7-3 with TRBJ2-3; D may be TRBD2 (5 bases). The V end was cut by 2 bases, the J end by 0 bases, with 9 bases between. Looked up from germline, CDR1 is SGHTA and CDR2 is FQGTGA. The CDR3 is 15 amino acids. The CDR3 DNA reads as TGTGCCAGCAGCTTATCCGGCGGGAGCACAGATACGCAGTATTTT. It codes for CASSLSGGSTDTQYF.

The V call is TRBV11-2, the J call TRBJ2-1; tentatively, D is TRBD2 (5 bases). Trimming stripped 6 bases from V and 7 bases from J, with 7 bases between. CDR1 and CDR2 (germline): SGHAT, FQNNGV. The CDR3 is 11 amino acids. The CDR3 loop is CASSRGNEQFF. In DNA, the CDR3 is TGTGCCAGCAGTCGGGGTAATGAGCAGTTCTTC.

The chain uses TRBV11-3 and TRBJ1-5, with a tentative D call TRBD1 (6 bases). V was shortened by 0 bases and J by 0 bases, with 21 bases between the two germline ends. Germline-derived CDR1 and CDR2 are SGHNT and YENEEA. The CDR3 is made up of 20 amino acids. In DNA, the CDR3 is TGTGCCAGCAGCTTAGATCGTGATGGGACAAGTAAATATAGCAATCAGCCCCAGCATTTT. It specifies CASSLDRDGTSKYSNQPQHF.

This clone has only a few counts. The rearrangement links TRBV5-1 to TRBJ2-1, with D tentatively TRBD1 (6 bases). V shed 0 bases and J shed 5 bases, with 15 bases lying between them. The CDR3 consists of 16 residues. From germline, CDR1 is SGHRS and CDR2 YFSETQ. CDR3 in amino acids: CASSLALAGANNEQFF. The CDR3 DNA follows: TGCGCCAGCAGCTTGGCCTTGGCAGGGGCAAACAATGAGCAGTTCTTC.